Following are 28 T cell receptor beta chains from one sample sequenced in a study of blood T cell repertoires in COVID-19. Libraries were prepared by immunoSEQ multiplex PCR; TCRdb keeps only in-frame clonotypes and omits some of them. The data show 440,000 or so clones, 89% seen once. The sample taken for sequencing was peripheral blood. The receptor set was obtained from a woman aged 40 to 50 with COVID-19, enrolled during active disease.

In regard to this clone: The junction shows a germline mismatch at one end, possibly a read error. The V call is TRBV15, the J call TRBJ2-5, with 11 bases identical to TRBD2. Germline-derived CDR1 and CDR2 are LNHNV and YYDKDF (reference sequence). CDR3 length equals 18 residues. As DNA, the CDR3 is TGTGCCACCAGGAGAGGACTAGCGGGCGGTGGGGGCCAAGAGACCCAGTACTTC. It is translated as CATRRGLAGGGGQETQYF. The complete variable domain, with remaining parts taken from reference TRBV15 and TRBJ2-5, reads DAMVIQNPRYQVTQFGKPVTLSCSQTLNHNVMYWYQQKSSQAPKLLFHYYDKDFNNEADTPDNFQSRRPNTSFCFLDIRSPGLGDTAMYLCATRRGLAGGGGQETQYFGPGTRLLVL.

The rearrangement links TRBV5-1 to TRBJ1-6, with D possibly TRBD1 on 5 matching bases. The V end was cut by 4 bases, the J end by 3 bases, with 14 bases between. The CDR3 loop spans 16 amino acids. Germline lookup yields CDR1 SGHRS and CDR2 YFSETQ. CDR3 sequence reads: CASSSDLGGYNSPLHF. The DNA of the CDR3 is TGCGCCAGCAGCAGCGATTTGGGGGGCTATAATTCACCCCTCCACTTT.

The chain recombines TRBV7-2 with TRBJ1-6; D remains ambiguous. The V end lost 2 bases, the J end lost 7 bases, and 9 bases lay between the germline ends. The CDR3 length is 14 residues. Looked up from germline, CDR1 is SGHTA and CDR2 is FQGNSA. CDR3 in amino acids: CASSLILSNSPLHF. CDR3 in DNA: TGTGCCAGCAGCTTAATATTGTCCAATTCACCCCTCCACTTT.

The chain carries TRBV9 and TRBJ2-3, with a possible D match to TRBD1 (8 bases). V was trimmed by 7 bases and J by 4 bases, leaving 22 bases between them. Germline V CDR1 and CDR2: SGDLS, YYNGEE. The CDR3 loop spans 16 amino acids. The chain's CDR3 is CASAEGGYRGADTQYF. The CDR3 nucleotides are TGTGCCAGCGCCGAGGGAGGGTACAGGGGGGCAGATACGCAGTATTTT.

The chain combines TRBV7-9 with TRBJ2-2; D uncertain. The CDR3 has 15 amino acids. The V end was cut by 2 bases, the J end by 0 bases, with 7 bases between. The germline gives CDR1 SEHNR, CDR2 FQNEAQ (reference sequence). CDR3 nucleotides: TGTGCCAGCAGCTTATTGCAGGCGAACACCGGGGAGCTGTTTTTT. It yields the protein CASSLLQANTGELFF.

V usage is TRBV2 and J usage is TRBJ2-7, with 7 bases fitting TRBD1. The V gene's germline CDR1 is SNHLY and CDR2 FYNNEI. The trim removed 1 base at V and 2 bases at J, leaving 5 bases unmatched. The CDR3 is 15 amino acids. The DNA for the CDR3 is TGTGCCAGCAGTGAAGGGCCAGGGGGTACCTACGAGCAGTACTTC. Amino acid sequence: CASSEGPGGTYEQYF.

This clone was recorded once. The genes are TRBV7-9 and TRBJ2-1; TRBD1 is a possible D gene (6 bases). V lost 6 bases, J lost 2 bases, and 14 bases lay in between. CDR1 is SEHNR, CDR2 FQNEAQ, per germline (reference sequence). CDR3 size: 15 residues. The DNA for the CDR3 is TGTGCCAGCAGTTCTACAGGGAGCCCCTACAATGAGCAGTTCTTC. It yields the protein CASSSTGSPYNEQFF.

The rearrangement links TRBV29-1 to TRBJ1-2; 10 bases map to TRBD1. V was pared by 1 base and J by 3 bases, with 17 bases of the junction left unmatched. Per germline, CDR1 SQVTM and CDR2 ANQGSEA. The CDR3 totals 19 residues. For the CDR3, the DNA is TGCAGCGTTGAAGGTGGGATCGGGGACAGGGGACCCCTCTACTATGGCTACACCTTC. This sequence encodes CSVEGGIGDRGPLYYGYTF.

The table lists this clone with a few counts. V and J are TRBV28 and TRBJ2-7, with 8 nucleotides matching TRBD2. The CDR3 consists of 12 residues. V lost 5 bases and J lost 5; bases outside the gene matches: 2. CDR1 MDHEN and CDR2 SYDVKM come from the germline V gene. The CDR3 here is CASSGLANEQYF. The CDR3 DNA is TGTGCCAGCAGTGGACTAGCAAACGAGCAGTACTTC.

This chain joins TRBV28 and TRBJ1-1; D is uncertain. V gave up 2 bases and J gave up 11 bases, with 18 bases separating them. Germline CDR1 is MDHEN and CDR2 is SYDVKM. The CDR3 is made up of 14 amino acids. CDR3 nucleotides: TGTGCCAGCAGTTTAAGCCGAATTAGCGTAGAGGCTTTCTTT. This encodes CASSLSRISVEAFF. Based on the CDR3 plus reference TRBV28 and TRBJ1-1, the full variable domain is DVKVTQSSRYLVKRTGEKVFLECVQDMDHENMFWYRQDPGLGLRLIYFSYDVKMKEKGDIPEGYSVSREKKERFSLILESASTNQTSMYLCASSLSRISVEAFFGQGTRLTVV.

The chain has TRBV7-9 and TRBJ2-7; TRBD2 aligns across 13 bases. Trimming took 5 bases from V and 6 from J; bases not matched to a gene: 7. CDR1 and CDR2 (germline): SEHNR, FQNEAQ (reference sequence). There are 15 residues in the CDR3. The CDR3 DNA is TGTGCCAGCAGCCGAAAGGGACTAGCGGGAACCGAGCAGTACTTC. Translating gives CASSRKGLAGTEQYF.

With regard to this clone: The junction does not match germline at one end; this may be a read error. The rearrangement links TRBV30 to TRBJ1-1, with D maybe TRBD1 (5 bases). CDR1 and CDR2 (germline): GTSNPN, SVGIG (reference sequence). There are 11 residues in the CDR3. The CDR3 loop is CAWMGPGHSNF. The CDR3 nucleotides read TGTGCCTGGATGGGGCCAGGCCACTCAAACTTT. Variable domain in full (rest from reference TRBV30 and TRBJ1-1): SQTIHQWPATLVQPVGSPLSLECTVEGTSNPNLYWYRQAAGRGLQLLFYSVGIGQISSEVPQNLSASRPQDRQFILSSKKLLLSDSGFYLCAWMGPGHSNFGQGTRLTVV.

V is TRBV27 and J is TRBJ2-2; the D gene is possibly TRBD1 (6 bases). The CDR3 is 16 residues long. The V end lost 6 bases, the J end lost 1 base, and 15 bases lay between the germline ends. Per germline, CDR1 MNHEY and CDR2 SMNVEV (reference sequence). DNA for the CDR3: TGTGCCAGCAGCCCCGGACAGCTGAAGAACACCGGGGAGCTGTTTTTT. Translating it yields CASSPGQLKNTGELFF.

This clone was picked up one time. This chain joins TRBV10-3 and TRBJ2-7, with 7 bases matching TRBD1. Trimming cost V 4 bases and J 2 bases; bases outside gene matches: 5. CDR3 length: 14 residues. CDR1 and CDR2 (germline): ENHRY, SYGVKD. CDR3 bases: TGTGCCATCAGTGTCAACCAGGGGGCCTACGAGCAGTACTTC. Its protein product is CAISVNQGAYEQYF.

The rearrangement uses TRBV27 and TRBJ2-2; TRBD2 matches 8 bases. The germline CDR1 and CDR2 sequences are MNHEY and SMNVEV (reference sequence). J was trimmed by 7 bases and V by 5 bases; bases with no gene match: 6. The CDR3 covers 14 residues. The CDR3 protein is CASSQRESFGELFF. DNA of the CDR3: TGTGCCAGCAGTCAGCGGGAGTCTTTCGGGGAGCTGTTTTTT.

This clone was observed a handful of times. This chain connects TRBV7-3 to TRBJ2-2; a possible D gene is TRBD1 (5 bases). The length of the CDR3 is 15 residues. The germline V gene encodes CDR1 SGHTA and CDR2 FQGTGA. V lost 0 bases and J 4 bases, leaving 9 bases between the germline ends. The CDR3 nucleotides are TGTGCCAGCAGCTTAACCCGCGACAGCACCGGGGAGCTGTTTTTT. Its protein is CASSLTRDSTGELFF.

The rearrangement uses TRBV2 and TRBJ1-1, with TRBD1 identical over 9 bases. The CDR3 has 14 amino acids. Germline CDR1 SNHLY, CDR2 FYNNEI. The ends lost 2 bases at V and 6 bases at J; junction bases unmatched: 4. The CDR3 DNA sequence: TGTGCCAGCAGTGAAAGACAGGGGGGCGCTGAAGCTTTCTTT. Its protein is CASSERQGGAEAFF.

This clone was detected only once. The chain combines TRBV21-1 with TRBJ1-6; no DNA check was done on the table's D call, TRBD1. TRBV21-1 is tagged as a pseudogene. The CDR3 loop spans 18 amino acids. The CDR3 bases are TGTGCCAGCAGCAAAGGGCTAGTCCGGGACAATCAGAATTCACCCCTCCACTTT. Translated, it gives CASSKGLVRDNQNSPLHF.

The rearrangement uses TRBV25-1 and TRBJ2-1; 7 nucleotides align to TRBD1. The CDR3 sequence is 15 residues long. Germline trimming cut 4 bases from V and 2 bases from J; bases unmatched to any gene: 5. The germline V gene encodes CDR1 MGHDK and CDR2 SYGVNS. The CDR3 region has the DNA TGTGCCAGCAGTGTCCAGGGGGACACCTACAATGAGCAGTTCTTC. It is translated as CASSVQGDTYNEQFF.

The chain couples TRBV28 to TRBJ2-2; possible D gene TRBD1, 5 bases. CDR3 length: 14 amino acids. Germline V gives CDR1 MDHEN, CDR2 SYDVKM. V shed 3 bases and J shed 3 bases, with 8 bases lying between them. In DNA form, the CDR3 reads TGTGCCAGCAGTTTTCAGGGCTACACCGGGGAGCTGTTTTTT. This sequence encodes CASSFQGYTGELFF.

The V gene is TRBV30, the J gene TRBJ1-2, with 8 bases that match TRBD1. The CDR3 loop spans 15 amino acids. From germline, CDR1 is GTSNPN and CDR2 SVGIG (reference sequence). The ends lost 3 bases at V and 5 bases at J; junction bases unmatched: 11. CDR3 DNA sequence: TGTGCCTGGAGGGAGGACAGGGTTGGGGGGTATGGCTACACCTTC. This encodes CAWREDRVGGYGYTF.

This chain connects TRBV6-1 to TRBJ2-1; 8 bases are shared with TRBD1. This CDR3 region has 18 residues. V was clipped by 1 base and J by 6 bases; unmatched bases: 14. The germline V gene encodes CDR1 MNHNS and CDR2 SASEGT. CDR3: CASSEDVRAGGLPNEQFF. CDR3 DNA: TGTGCCAGCAGTGAAGACGTAAGGGCAGGGGGCCTTCCCAATGAGCAGTTCTTC.

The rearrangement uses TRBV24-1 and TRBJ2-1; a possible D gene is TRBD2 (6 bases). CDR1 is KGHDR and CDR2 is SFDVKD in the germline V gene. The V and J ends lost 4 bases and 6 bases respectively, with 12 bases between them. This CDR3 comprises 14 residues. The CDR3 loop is CATSDTTSSNEQFF. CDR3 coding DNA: TGTGCCACCAGTGACACCACTAGCTCCAATGAGCAGTTCTTC.

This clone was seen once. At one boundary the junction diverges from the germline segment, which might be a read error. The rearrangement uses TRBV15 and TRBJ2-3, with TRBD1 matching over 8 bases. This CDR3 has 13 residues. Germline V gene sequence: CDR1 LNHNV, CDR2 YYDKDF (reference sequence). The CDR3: CATSRDRGGQGAF. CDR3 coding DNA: TGTGCCACCAGCAGAGATAGGGGAGGACAGGGTGCTTTT.

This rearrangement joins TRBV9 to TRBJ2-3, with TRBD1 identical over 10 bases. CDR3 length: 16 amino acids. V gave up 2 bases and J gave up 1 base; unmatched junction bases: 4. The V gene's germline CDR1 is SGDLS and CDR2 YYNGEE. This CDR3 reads CASSVPTGGGTDTQYF. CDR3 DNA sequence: TGTGCCAGCAGCGTCCCGACAGGGGGCGGCACAGATACGCAGTATTTT.

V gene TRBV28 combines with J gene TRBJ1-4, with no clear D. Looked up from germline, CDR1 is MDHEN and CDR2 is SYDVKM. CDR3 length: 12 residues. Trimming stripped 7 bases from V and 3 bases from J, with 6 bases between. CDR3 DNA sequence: TGTGCCAGCAATGCGGCTAATGAAAAACTGTTTTTT. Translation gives CASNAANEKLFF.

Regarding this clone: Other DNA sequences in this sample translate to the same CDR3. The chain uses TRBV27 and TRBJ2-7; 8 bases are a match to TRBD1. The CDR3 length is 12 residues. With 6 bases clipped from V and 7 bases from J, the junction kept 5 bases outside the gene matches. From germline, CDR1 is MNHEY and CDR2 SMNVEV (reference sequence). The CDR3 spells CASSRQGREQYF. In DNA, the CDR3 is TGTGCCAGCAGCCGACAGGGGCGGGAGCAGTACTTC.

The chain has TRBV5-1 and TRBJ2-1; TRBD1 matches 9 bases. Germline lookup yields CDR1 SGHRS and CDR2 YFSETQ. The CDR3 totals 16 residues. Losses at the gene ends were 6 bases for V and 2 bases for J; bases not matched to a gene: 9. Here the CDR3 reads CASTKTDRGPYNEQFF. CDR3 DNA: TGCGCCAGCACTAAAACGGACAGGGGCCCCTACAATGAGCAGTTCTTC.